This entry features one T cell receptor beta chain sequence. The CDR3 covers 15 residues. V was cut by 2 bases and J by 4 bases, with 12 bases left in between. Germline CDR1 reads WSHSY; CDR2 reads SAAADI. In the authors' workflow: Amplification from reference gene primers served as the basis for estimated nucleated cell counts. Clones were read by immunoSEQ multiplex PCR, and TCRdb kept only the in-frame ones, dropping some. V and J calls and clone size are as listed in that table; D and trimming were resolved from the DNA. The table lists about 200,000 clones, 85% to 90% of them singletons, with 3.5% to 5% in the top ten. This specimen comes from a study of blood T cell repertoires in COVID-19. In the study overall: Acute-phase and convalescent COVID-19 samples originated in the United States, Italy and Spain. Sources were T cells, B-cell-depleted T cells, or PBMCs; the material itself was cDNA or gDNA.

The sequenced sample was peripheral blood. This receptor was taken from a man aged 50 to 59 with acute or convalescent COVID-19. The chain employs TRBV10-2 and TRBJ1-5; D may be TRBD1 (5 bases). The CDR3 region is CASSEGGRANQPQHF. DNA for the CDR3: TGCGCCAGCAGTGAGGGGGGGAGGGCTAATCAGCCCCAGCATTTT.